Shown below are 5 T cell receptor beta chains from a single sample sequenced in a study of shared clonotypes between healthy human individuals. Repertoires were generated with immunoSEQ multiplex PCR, while TCRdb's copy carries only in-frame clones and drops some. The table includes about 480,000 clones, approximately 79% detected once. Sequences were obtained from PBMCs. The receptor set was obtained from a woman between 40 and 55 years old in good health. Some clones in this sample may be carry-over from other donors' samples.

The V and J genes are TRBV19 and TRBJ1-1; D not resolved. V was pared by 8 bases and J by 4 bases, with 23 bases between. The CDR3 sequence is 16 residues long. Germline CDR1 LNHDA, CDR2 SQIVND (reference sequence). The CDR3: CASSSISGFLGTEAFF. As DNA, the CDR3 is TGTGCCAGTTCATCAATATCCGGTTTCCTGGGCACTGAAGCTTTCTTT. The full variable domain, its missing parts supplied by reference TRBV19 and TRBJ1-1, is DGGITQSPKYLFRKEGQNVTLSCEQNLNHDAMYWYRQDPGQGLRLIYYSQIVNDFQKGDIAEGYSVSREKKESFPLTVTSAQKNPTAFYLCASSSISGFLGTEAFFGQGTRLTVV.

Only a few counts were recorded for this clone. The V and J genes are TRBV5-5 and TRBJ2-7; perhaps TRBD1 as D (6 bases). Germline CDR1 reads SGHKS; CDR2 reads YYEKEE (reference sequence). The V end lost 1 base, the J end lost 2 bases, and 10 bases lay between the germline ends. The CDR3 covers 14 residues. CDR3 nucleotides: TGTGCCAGCAGCTTGCGACGACAGGCCTACGAGCAGTACTTC. As protein: CASSLRRQAYEQYF.

This rearrangement joins TRBV9 to TRBJ2-1; unclear D gene. The CDR3 runs to 16 residues. V lost 0 bases to trimming and J lost 0 bases, with 10 bases between them. Per the germline V gene, CDR1 is SGDLS and CDR2 is YYNGEE. CDR3 DNA sequence: TGTGCCAGCAGCGTAGCGGCAGGTAGCTCCTACAATGAGCAGTTCTTC. Its protein product is CASSVAAGSSYNEQFF.

This clone was detected once. Here the CDR3 reads CATSRLTSGRNADTQYF. The CDR3, as DNA: TGTGCCACCAGCAGACTTACTAGCGGGAGGAACGCAGATACGCAGTATTTT. The chain has TRBV15 and TRBJ2-3; 12 positions match TRBD2. This CDR3 is built from 17 residues. Germline CDR1 is LNHNV and CDR2 is YYDKDF (reference sequence). Germline trimming cut 2 bases from V and 4 bases from J; bases unmatched to any gene: 7.

The V call is TRBV15, the J call TRBJ1-5; possible D gene TRBD1, 5 bases. The V gene lost 1 base and the J gene lost 0 bases, with 16 bases spanning the gap. The CDR3 consists of 18 residues. Germline values: CDR1 LNHNV, CDR2 YYDKDF (reference sequence). This chain's CDR3 is CATSRGVQGHYSNQPQHF. In nucleotides, the CDR3 is TGTGCCACCAGCAGAGGCGTCCAGGGTCATTATAGCAATCAGCCCCAGCATTTT.